These 8 T cell receptor beta chains were all obtained from the same sample, sequenced in a study of vaccination effects on CD4 cells after COVID-19. Profiling relied on immunoSEQ multiplex PCR, and the TCRdb table lists in-frame clones only, not all of them. The data contain about 20,000 clones, around 70% of them seen just once; the ten biggest clones take up roughly a sixth. Sequencing followed a ViraFEST assay step that expanded antigen-specific CD4+ T cells with viral peptide pools. Investigators separated out CD4+ T cells once approximately 9 days of culture had passed. These receptors lack a known antigen. Sample: CD4+ T cells from PBMCs cultured with HCoV-229E spike peptides, taken before COVID-19 vaccination. These receptors all come from a human donor who received a COVID-19 vaccine.

This clone was counted between two and nine times. V is TRBV5-6 and J is TRBJ1-2; D may be TRBD1 (6 bases). The germline CDR1 and CDR2 sequences are SGHDT and YYEEEE. The length of the CDR3 is 14 residues. V lost 3 bases and J 2 bases, leaving 11 bases between the germline ends. In DNA form, the CDR3 reads TGTGCCAGCAGCTATCAGGGGACGAACTATGGCTACACCTTC. Encoded protein: CASSYQGTNYGYTF.

On this clone: The junction and the germline gene differ at one end; a read error may be behind it. The chain carries TRBV6-6 and TRBJ2-3; TRBD1 matches 10 bases. The CDR3 is made up of 15 amino acids. Germline lookup yields CDR1 MNHNY and CDR2 SVGAGI (reference sequence). The CDR3 nucleotides read TGTGCCAGCAGTTCTTGGGACAGGGGCACGGATACGCAGTATTTT. This sequence encodes CASSSWDRGTDTQYF.

This chain uses TRBV9 with TRBJ2-5; 11 nucleotides line up with TRBD2. The ends lost 0 bases at V and 5 bases at J; junction bases unmatched: 3. This CDR3 has 15 amino acids. Germline V CDR1 and CDR2: SGDLS, YYNGEE. The CDR3 region is CASSVGTSGWETQYF. In DNA, the CDR3 is TGTGCCAGCAGCGTAGGGACTAGCGGGTGGGAGACCCAGTACTTC. The complete variable domain, with remaining parts taken from reference TRBV9 and TRBJ2-5, reads DSGVTQTPKHLITATGQRVTLRCSPRSGDLSVYWYQQSLDQGLQFLIQYYNGEERAKGNILERFSAQQFPDLHSELNLSSLELGDSALYFCASSVGTSGWETQYFGPGTRLLVL.

This clone was counted once. The V call is TRBV7-6, the J call TRBJ1-5, with 11 bases identical to TRBD1. Per the germline V gene, CDR1 is SGHVS and CDR2 is FNYEAQ. Germline trimming cut 5 bases from V and 9 bases from J; bases unmatched to any gene: 9. This CDR3 is 15 amino acids long. The CDR3 DNA reads TGTGCCAGCAGCACCGGGACAGGGGGAGAGGGGCCCCAGCATTTT. Its translation: CASSTGTGGEGPQHF.

The V call is TRBV19, the J call TRBJ1-5; D is perhaps TRBD1 (6 bases). Deletions cut 5 bases from V and 4 bases from J, with 9 bases between. Germline assignment: CDR1 LNHDA and CDR2 SQIVND (reference sequence). The CDR3 is 13 amino acids. CDR3 in amino acids: CASSGGRNQPQHF. CDR3 nucleotides: TGTGCCAGTAGTGGGGGCAGGAATCAGCCCCAGCATTTT.

A few counts support this clone. CDR3 in DNA: TGTGCCAGCAGACCGACAGGGTTACCTTCACCCCTCCACTTT. This sequence encodes CASRPTGLPSPLHF. The V and J genes are TRBV6-5 and TRBJ1-6; 7 positions agree with TRBD1. The CDR3 has 14 amino acids. Germline V gene sequence: CDR1 MNHEY, CDR2 SVGAGI. V lost 6 bases, J lost 9 bases, and 8 bases stayed unmatched.

J is TRBJ1-2 and V is TRBV20-1; unclear D gene. Germline assignment: CDR1 DFQATT and CDR2 SNEGSKA (reference sequence). The CDR3 loop spans 11 amino acids. Trimming cost V 3 bases and J 4 bases, with 6 bases left between them. For the CDR3, the DNA is TGCAGTGCTAGTGGAGGCTATGGCTACACCTTC. The encoded protein is CSASGGYGYTF.

The V call is TRBV11-2, the J call TRBJ1-3; weak D call: TRBD1 (6 bases). CDR3 size: 14 residues. Germline assignment: CDR1 SGHAT and CDR2 FQNNGV. V gave up 2 bases and J gave up 6 bases, with 11 bases separating them. The CDR3 bases are TGTGCCAGCAGCTTAAGCGGGGGCTTAAACACCATATATTTT. Its translation is CASSLSGGLNTIYF. The complete variable domain, with remaining parts taken from reference TRBV11-2 and TRBJ1-3, reads EAGVAQSPRYKIIEKRQSVAFWCNPISGHATLYWYQQILGQGPKLLIQFQNNGVVDDSQLPKDRFSAERLKGVDSTLKIQPAKLEDSAVYLCASSLSGGLNTIYFGEGSWLTVV.